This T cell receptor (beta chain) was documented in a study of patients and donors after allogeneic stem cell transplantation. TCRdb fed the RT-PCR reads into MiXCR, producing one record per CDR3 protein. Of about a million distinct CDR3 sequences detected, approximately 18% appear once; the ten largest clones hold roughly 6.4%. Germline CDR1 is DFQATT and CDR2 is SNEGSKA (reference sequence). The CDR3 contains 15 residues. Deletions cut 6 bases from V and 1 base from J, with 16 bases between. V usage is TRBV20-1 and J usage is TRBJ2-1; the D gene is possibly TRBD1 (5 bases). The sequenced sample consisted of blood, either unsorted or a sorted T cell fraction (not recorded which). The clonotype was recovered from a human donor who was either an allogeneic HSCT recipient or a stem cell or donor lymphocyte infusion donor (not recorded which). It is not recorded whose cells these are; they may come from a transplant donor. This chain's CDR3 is CSARLGAASYNEQFF. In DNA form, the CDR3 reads TGCAGTGCGCGTTTAGGGGCGGCGTCCTACAATGAGCAGTTCTTC.